This is a list of T cell receptor beta chains from one sample in a study of cytomegalovirus exposure and HLA in healthy donors. Data came from immunoSEQ multiplex PCR; TCRdb stores just in-frame clones and leaves some out. This sample has 90,000 to 100,000 clones; approximately 80% occur once, and the top ten carry approximately 3.6%. The sequenced sample was PBMCs. The receptors were gathered from a man aged 50-59 years in good health and CMV-seronegative. Both conserved end residues are part of each CDR3. A D gene is named only where the DNA matches it firmly. The listing skips clone size in some rows; elsewhere it reads once, few, many or a size class.

clone_size cdr3_length d_call j_call v_call cdr3_aa cdr3_nt
. 16 . TRBJ2-1 TRBV18 CASSPLRGGLENEQFF TGTGCCAGCTCACCCCTCCGGGGAGGTCTGGAAAATGAGCAGTTCTTC
. 16 . TRBJ1-2 TRBV18 CASSPPGLGSAGGYTF TGTGCCAGCTCACCACCGGGGCTGGGGTCGGCCGGGGGCTACACCTTC
once 15 TRBD1 TRBJ2-1 TRBV29-1 CSVLGGRGQNNEQFF TGCAGCGTTTTAGGGGGCCGGGGCCAAAACAATGAGCAGTTCTTC
. 16 . TRBJ2-2 TRBV10-3 CAISESGVANTGELFF TGTGCCATCAGTGAGTCCGGGGTCGCGAACACCGGGGAGCTGTTTTTT
. 13 TRBD1 TRBJ1-6 TRBV6-6 CASRLGTAYPLHF TGTGCCAGCAGACTTGGGACAGCATATCCCCTCCACTTT
few 16 TRBD1 TRBJ2-4 TRBV6-1 CASSDWTGEAKNIQYF TGTGCCAGCAGTGACTGGACAGGGGAAGCCAAAAACATTCAGTACTTC
. 14 TRBD1 TRBJ2-3 TRBV5-1 CASSSQGLADTQYF TGCGCCAGCAGCTCACAGGGGTTGGCAGATACGCAGTATTTT
. 12 . TRBJ2-3 TRBV28 CASSLQGDTQYF TGTGCCAGCAGTTTACAGGGAGATACGCAGTATTTT
. 12 . TRBJ2-7 TRBV2 CASRAPADEQYF TGTGCCAGCAGGGCTCCGGCGGACGAGCAGTACTTC
. 13 . TRBJ1-2 TRBV28 CASSTLRNYGYTF TGTGCCAGCTCCACCCTCAGGAACTATGGCTACACCTTC
. 16 . TRBJ2-3 TRBV2 CASTRGWDSPSDTQYF TGTGCCAGCACTCGCGGGTGGGACTCCCCTTCTGATACGCAGTATTTT
. 16 TRBD2 TRBJ2-5 TRBV7-6 CASSSGTSGAQETQYF TGTGCCAGCAGCTCGGGGACTAGCGGAGCACAAGAGACCCAGTACTTC
. 14 TRBD1 TRBJ2-3 TRBV5-1 CASSNDRGGDTQYF TGCGCCAGCAGCAATGACAGGGGCGGGGATACGCAGTATTTT
. 14 . TRBJ2-5 TRBV30 CAWSVTGLGETQYF TGTGCCTGGAGTGTCACAGGGCTAGGAGAGACCCAGTACTTC
. 15 . TRBJ2-1 TRBV15 CATSGGAILYNEQFF TGTGCCACCAGCGGGGGGGCGATCCTATACAATGAGCAGTTCTTC
. 14 . TRBJ2-3 TRBV5-1 CATRQDSSTDTQYF TGCGCCACCAGACAAGATTCTAGCACAGATACGCAGTATTTT
. 14 . TRBJ1-2 TRBV6-1 CASSEGATVYGYTF TGTGCCAGCAGTGAAGGGGCGACAGTCTATGGCTACACCTTC
. 14 TRBD2 TRBJ2-3 TRBV5-1 CASGLADLTDTQYF TGCGCCAGCGGGCTAGCGGACCTCACAGATACGCAGTATTTT
. 14 . TRBJ1-1 TRBV6-6 CASSYGDEDTEAFF TGTGCCAGCAGTTACGGTGACGAGGACACTGAAGCTTTCTTT
. 17 . TRBJ2-7 TRBV29-1 CSVGDRAPGTSEYEQYF TGCAGCGTAGGGGACAGGGCCCCCGGGACTAGCGAATACGAGCAGTACTTC
. 13 . TRBJ1-2 TRBV28 CASSLSKGEGYTF TGTGCCAGCAGTTTATCAAAGGGAGAGGGCTACACCTTC
. 13 . TRBJ1-5 TRBV6-5 CASSNREGQPQHF TGTGCCAGCAGCAACAGGGAGGGTCAGCCCCAGCATTTT
. 13 TRBD2 TRBJ2-3 TRBV10-3 CAITREGRDTQYF TGTGCCATCACGAGGGAGGGTCGAGATACGCAGTATTTT
. 11 . TRBJ2-7 TRBV5-5 CASSPSYEQYF TGTGCCAGCAGCCCTTCCTACGAGCAGTACTTC
. 14 TRBD2 TRBJ2-7 TRBV23-1 CASSHRTSVYEQYF TGCGCCAGCAGTCATAGGACTAGCGTGTACGAGCAGTACTTC
once 17 TRBD2 TRBJ2-2 TRBV10-3 CAISNPGLAGGDGELFF TGTGCCATCAGTAATCCGGGACTAGCGGGAGGTGACGGGGAGCTGTTTTTT
once 12 . TRBJ2-3 TRBV7-9 CSSSLDGVAQYF TGTTCCAGCAGCTTAGACGGGGTCGCGCAGTATTTT
. 15 . TRBJ1-5 TRBV19 CATLSGAGGSQPQHF TGTGCCACCTTATCTGGGGCAGGCGGGAGTCAGCCCCAGCATTTT
. 14 TRBD1 TRBJ2-4 TRBV4-2 CASSRLQGPDIQYF TGTGCCAGCAGCCGCTTACAGGGGCCGGACATTCAGTACTTC
. 13 . TRBJ2-2 TRBV6-5 CASSLKNTGELFF TGTGCCAGCAGCCTTAAGAACACCGGGGAGCTGTTTTTT
. 16 TRBD1 TRBJ1-2 TRBV7-2 CASSLRTGRINYGYTF TGTGCCAGCAGCCTACGGACAGGGCGAATCAACTATGGCTACACCTTC
. 20 . TRBJ2-1 TRBV4-2 CASSQDFREPAAPSYNGQFF TGTGCCAGCAGCCAAGATTTTCGAGAGCCAGCGGCCCCCTCCTACAATGGGCAGTTCTTC
. 13 . TRBJ2-2 TRBV18 CASSPRGTGELFF TGTGCCAGCTCACCACGAGGCACCGGGGAGCTGTTTTTT
. 16 . TRBJ2-7 TRBV12-5 CASGLVSGERTYEQYF TGTGCTAGTGGTTTGGTATCGGGGGAGCGAACCTACGAGCAGTACTTC
few 15 . TRBJ2-7 TRBV10-3 CAISEERTNSYEQYF TGTGCCATCAGTGAAGAGAGGACTAACTCCTACGAGCAGTACTTC
. 20 TRBD2 TRBJ2-1 TRBV4-1 CASSQDAVGSLAGGYNEQFF TGCGCCAGCAGCCAAGATGCAGTCGGATCGCTAGCGGGAGGATACAATGAGCAGTTCTTC
. 15 TRBD2 TRBJ2-7 TRBV9 CASSVGTSGNYEQYF TGTGCCAGCAGCGTAGGGACTAGCGGCAACTACGAGCAGTACTTC